This T cell receptor beta chain originates from a study of control samples from healthy donors and cancer patients. TCRdb's copy holds only in-frame clones and misses some; the assay was immunoSEQ multiplex PCR. The data hold 140,000 or so clones, with about nine tenths observed a single time. Trimming cost V 0 bases and J 1 base, with 7 bases left between them. Looked up from germline, CDR1 is SGHTA and CDR2 is FQGNSA. There are 15 residues in the CDR3. This receptor was taken from a man under 40 in good health. The chain links TRBV7-2 to TRBJ1-5; D may be TRBD1 (5 bases). Sequenced input: blood. The CDR3 DNA reads as TGTGCCAGCAGCTTAGCAGGGACCAGCAATCAGCCCCAGCATTTT. Its translation: CASSLAGTSNQPQHF.